This T cell receptor beta chain was captured by sequencing in a study of Graves' ophthalmopathy and Graves' hyperthyroidism. The study amplified TCR beta CDR3 regions using RNA transcripts. HTBI primers served in a first-round RT-PCR, which a second-round multiplex PCR followed. TCRdb recomputed calls from the multiplex PCR reads with MiXCR, one row per CDR3 protein. The sample lists about 23,000 distinct CDR3 sequences; around 50% were seen once. A remark on this clonotype: No antigen is known for it. One junction end disagrees with the germline gene, perhaps due to a read error.

Germline lookup yields CDR1 DFQATT and CDR2 SNEGSKA (reference sequence). The CDR3 consists of 17 residues. Study-wide findings and caveats: A 13-signature model separated ophthalmopathy from stable hyperthyroidism, just over 85% sensitivity, around 81% specificity.

The chain joins TRBV20-1 to TRBJ2-6; 9 positions agree with TRBD1. The material sequenced was peripheral blood. This clonotype was obtained from an adult woman with stable Graves' hyperthyroidism. The CDR3 DNA follows: TGCAATGCGAGGGACAGGGAGGTGTACGCTGGGGCCAACGTCCTGATTTTC. Its translation: CNARDREVYAGANVLIF.